This note documents a single T cell receptor (beta chain) sequence. The antigen it binds to is not known. Base quality data are lacking; no much larger clone is found one base away. V and J are truncated by 8 bases and 0 bases respectively, leaving an intervening sequence of 13 bases. From the germline V gene, CDR1 is SNHLY and CDR2 is FYNNEI. There are 15 amino acids in the CDR3, from cysteine to phenylalanine inclusive. The read is trimmed to its CDR3 DNA, 45 bases read in frame from base 1. This sample stems from a study of T cell responses to AZD1222 COVID-19 vaccine (dated by TCRdb to the early 2020s). At the level of the whole study: AZD1222 recipients with second doses at about 4 weeks or about 12 weeks were pooled, because spike-specific TCR depth and breadth did not differ between schedules. A total of 233 trial participants underwent TCR sequencing, of whom about 210 received two doses of AZD1222 and approximately 25 received two doses of the MenACWY control vaccine. Trial participants were enrolled into age subgroups of 18-55, 56-69 and 70-plus years, which contained about 150, 27 and 61 TCR-sequenced participants, respectively. Study-level results and caveats: The 56-69-year group was small, and its depth increase did not reach significance, likely because of low power. Because no day 14 peak-response samples were available, the repertoires could be characterized only after the peak T cell response. CD4 TCRs associated with the vaccine covered the entire spike protein, and the dominant responses were in regions 160-218 and 743-854. Participants were mostly white British, with more females than males. The authors suggested clonal diversity may have been underestimated. Reportedly, close to half of the unique spike-specific TCRs recognized epitopes lying outside the regions that are mutated in the B.1.351 and B.1.1.7 variants. After two AZD1222 doses, spike-specific TCR breadth and depth were significantly higher than at day 0 and than in MenACWY recipients. Conclusions about previously exposed vaccinees were limited because only 6 or 7 AZD1222 recipients were SARS-CoV-2 seropositive at baseline.

The CDR3 regions of human TCRbeta chains were analyzed by immunosequencing. Regarding the original processing steps: TCRs in the repertoires were compared against a reference library of SARS-CoV-2-specific TCRs that had been generated with the MIRA antigen-specificity platform. Breadth was defined as the fraction of unique TCRs that were SARS-CoV-2-associated, and depth was defined as the fraction of total T cells that were SARS-CoV-2-associated. Using the MIRA data, each spike-specific TCR was mapped to the spike region that the TCR reacts to and placed in a CD4 or CD8 class. Log10-transformed breadth and depth values were compared by one-way ANOVA with Sidak's multiple comparisons tests. TCRdb's version of the immuneACCESS table is confined to in-frame rearrangements and falls short of the full clone set. An unresolved V gene accounts for under half of the shortfall where checked; the remainder is of unknown origin. V, J and clone size are taken as reported in that table, and D and trimming were inferred from the DNA itself. The sample table records over 120,000 clones; roughly 89% of these occur just once. Of the sample, about 5% is held by the ten largest clones.

Read against the paper, the sample's time point label means: baseline before first vaccination. Vaccinee samples came from UK trials COV001 and COV002, including a single-blind randomized controlled phase 2/3 trial of AZD1222 (ChAdOx1 nCoV-19) in healthy adults. Trial participant PBMC samples were collected at day 0 and day 28 after the second dose for TCRbeta chain sequencing. The sequencing here drew on peripheral blood, taken on day 0 of AZD1222 vaccination. The sequence was collected from an adult in good health. This receptor chain uses TRBV2 and TRBJ2-2, with TRBD2 tentatively as D gene (5 bases match). The nucleotides are TGTGCCAGCCCGGTCGGAGGACCGAACACCGGGGAGCTGTTTTTT. Its product reads: CASPVGGPNTGELFF. The reference TRBV2 and TRBJ2-2 proteins fill in what lies around the CDR3, so the full variable domain reads EPEVTQTPSHQVTQMGQEVILRCVPISNHLYFYWYRQILGQKVEFLVSFYNNEISEKSEIFDDQFSVERPDGSNFTLKIRSTKLEDSAMYFCASPVGGPNTGELFFGEGSRLTVL.